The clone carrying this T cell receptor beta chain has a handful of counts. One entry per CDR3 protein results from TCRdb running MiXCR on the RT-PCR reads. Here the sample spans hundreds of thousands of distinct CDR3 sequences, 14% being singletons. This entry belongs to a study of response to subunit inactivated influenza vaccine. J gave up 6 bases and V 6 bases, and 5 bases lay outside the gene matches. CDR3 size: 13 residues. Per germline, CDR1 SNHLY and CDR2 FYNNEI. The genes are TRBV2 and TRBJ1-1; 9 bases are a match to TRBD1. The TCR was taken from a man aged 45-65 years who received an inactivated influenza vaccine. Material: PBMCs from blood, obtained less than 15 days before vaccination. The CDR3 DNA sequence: TGTGCCAGCAGCCTGGACAGGGGTGCTGAAGCTTTCTTT. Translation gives CASSLDRGAEAFF.